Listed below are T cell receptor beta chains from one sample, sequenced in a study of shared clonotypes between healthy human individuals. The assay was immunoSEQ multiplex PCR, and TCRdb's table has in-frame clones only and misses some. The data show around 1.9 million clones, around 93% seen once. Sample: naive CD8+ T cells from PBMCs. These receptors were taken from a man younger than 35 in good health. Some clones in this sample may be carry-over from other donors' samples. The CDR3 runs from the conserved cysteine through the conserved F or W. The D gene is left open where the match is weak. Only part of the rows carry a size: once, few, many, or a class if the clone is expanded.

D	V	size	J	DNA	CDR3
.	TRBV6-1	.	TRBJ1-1	TGTGCCAGCAGTGAACAAGGGCAGAGCTTTAGCATGAACACTGAAGCTTTCTTT	CASSEQGQSFSMNTEAFF
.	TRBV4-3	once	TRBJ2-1	TGCGCCAGCAGCCAGGAGACTAGTTTGTACTACAATGAGCAGTTCTTC	CASSQETSLYYNEQFF
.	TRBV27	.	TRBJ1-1	TGTGCCAGCAGTTTAATCGGGGGCACTGAAGCTTTCTTT	CASSLIGGTEAFF
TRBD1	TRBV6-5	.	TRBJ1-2	TGTGCCAGCAGTTCACTGACAGGGGCTAACTATGGCTACACCTTC	CASSSLTGANYGYTF
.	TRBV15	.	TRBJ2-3	TGTGCCACCAGCAGAGGATGGGGGGTACTCACTAGCACAGATACGCAGTATTTT	CATSRGWGVLTSTDTQYF
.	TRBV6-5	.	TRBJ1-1	TGTGCCAGCAGAAACAGGGTTTCGGCGACGGAAGCTTTCTTT	CASRNRVSATEAFF
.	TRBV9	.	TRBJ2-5	TGTGCCAGCAGCCCTCACGCCCGCCAAGAGACCCAGTACTTC	CASSPHARQETQYF
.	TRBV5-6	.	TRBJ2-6	TGTGCCAGCAGCCTAGCTCTCAACTCTGGGGCCAACGTCCTGACTTTC	CASSLALNSGANVLTF
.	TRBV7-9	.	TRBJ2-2	TGTGCCAGCAGCTTATTTGGGGACCGTGCGTGGACGAGGACCGGGGAGCTGTTTTTT	CASSLFGDRAWTRTGELFF
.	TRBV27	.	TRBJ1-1	TGTGCCAGCAGTTTCGCCACCCGGAACACTGAAGCTTTCTTT	CASSFATRNTEAFF
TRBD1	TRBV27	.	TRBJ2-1	TGTGCCAGCAGGCTCCGGGACAGGGGGCACAATGAGCAGTTCTTC	CASRLRDRGHNEQFF
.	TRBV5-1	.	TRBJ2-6	TGCGCCAGCAGCTCAAAGGATTTTGGGGCCAACGTCCTGACTTTC	CASSSKDFGANVLTF
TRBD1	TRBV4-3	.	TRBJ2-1	TGCGCCAGCAGCCAAGGACAGGGACGGGGCAATGAGCAGTTCTTC	CASSQGQGRGNEQFF
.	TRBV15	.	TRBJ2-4	TGTGCCACCAGCAGCCGGGACAGCAGACTAGCGAGTCGTCCCAAAAACATTCAGTACTTC	CATSSRDSRLASRPKNIQYF
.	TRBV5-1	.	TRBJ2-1	TGCGCCAGCAGCGGTGGGCAACTATACAATGAGCAGTTCTTC	CASSGGQLYNEQFF
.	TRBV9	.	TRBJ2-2	TGTGCCAGCAGCGTATCTTCCACCGGGGAGCTGTTTTTT	CASSVSSTGELFF
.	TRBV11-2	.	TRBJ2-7	TGTGCCAGCAGCTTATCTTTTGTCGGACCCTACGAGCAGTACTTC	CASSLSFVGPYEQYF
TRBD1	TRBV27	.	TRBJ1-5	TGTGCCAGCAGTTTGAGACAGGGTTCGCAGCCCCAGCATTTT	CASSLRQGSQPQHF
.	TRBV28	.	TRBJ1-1	TGTGCCAGCAGCCTATGGGGCGGGGGCTCTACCACTGAAGCTTTCTTT	CASSLWGGGSTTEAFF
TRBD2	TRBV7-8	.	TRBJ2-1	TGTGCCAGCAGCTTAGCGGGACTAGCGGACTACAATGAGCAGTTCTTC	CASSLAGLADYNEQFF
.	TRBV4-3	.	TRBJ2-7	TGCGCCAGCAGCCAAGATTCCCACGTAGCCTACGAGCAGTACTTC	CASSQDSHVAYEQYF
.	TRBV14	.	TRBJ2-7	TGTGCCAGCAGCTTAGGTCAGGGATCCGAGCAGTACTTC	CASSLGQGSEQYF
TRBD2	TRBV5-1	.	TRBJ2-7	TGCGCCAGCAGCCAAACTAGCGGCAGCTACGAGCAGTACTTC	CASSQTSGSYEQYF
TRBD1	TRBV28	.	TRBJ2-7	TGTGCCAGCAGTTTAATTCAGGGGGCCGCCTACGAGCAGTACTTC	CASSLIQGAAYEQYF
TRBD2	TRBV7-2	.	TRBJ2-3	TGTGCCAGCAGCCCACTAGCGGGAAGCACAGATACGCAGTATTTT	CASSPLAGSTDTQYF
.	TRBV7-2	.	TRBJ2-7	TGTGCCAGCAGCCTCTCAGCTGGGGAGATCTACGAGCAGTACTTC	CASSLSAGEIYEQYF
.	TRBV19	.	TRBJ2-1	TGTGCCAGTAGTATTCTTGGGGCAGAGCAGTTCTTC	CASSILGAEQFF
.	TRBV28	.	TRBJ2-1	TGTGCCAGCAGTTTCCGTCCATACAATGAGCAGTTCTTC	CASSFRPYNEQFF
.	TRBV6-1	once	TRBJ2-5	TGTGCCAGCAGTGAAGCGGTGGATATGGGGGACCTACAAGAGACCCAGTACTTC	CASSEAVDMGDLQETQYF
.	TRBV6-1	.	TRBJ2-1	TGTGCCAGCGGATGGGGGAATGAGCAGTTCTTC	CASGWGNEQFF
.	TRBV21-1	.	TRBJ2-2	TGTGCCAGCAGCAAAGCACGACAGGGACCTACCGGGGAGCTGTTTTTT	CASSKARQGPTGELFF
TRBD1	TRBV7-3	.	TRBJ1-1	TGTGCCAGCAGCTTAACGGGACAGGGGCACACTGAAGCTTTCTTT	CASSLTGQGHTEAFF
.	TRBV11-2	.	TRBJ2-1	TGTGCCAGCAGCTTAGCTTCTAGGGTAGTTGGCAATGAGCAGTTCTTC	CASSLASRVVGNEQFF
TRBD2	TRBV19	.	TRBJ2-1	TGTGCCAGTAGTATAGACGGGGGGTATGAGCAGTTCTTC	CASSIDGGYEQFF
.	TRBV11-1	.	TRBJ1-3	TGTGCCAGCAGCTCATCGGGGTCTGGAAACACCATATATTTT	CASSSSGSGNTIYF
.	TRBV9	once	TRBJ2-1	TGTGCCAGCAGCCCGTCAGGATCCCACAATGAGCAGTTCTTC	CASSPSGSHNEQFF
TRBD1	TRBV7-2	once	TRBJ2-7	TGTGCCAGCAGCTGGGGACAGCCCCCCGCTGAGCAGTACTTC	CASSWGQPPAEQYF
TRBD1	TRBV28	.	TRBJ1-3	TGTGCCAGCAGTTTACCGGACAGGGTTTATTACGGAAACACCATATATTTT	CASSLPDRVYYGNTIYF
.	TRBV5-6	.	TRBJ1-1	TGTGCCAGCAGCTCGGGGCAAGGCATCCGGAACACTGAAGCTTTCTTT	CASSSGQGIRNTEAFF